This is a list of T cell receptor beta chains from one sample in a study of tumor-infiltrating lymphocytes in localized non-small cell lung cancer. Here immunoSEQ multiplex PCR was the method, and the copy in TCRdb shows in-frame clones only, minus some. The sample records roughly 8,900 clones, 65% to 70% being singletons. The specimen sequenced was uninvolved lung tissue not adjacent to the tumor. The receptor set was obtained from a human donor with non-small cell lung cancer. The conserved cysteine and the conserved F or W are not part of the CDR3 here.

j_call | v_call | cdr3_aa
TRBJ2-2 | TRBV27 | ASSSPLTGELF
TRBJ2-2 | TRBV14 | ASSLLGLAGEGSGELF
TRBJ1-4 | TRBV29-1 | SVDLQGGWKKTV
TRBJ2-3 | TRBV9 | ASSVGGYTDTQY
TRBJ2-7 | TRBV5-1 | ASSFGAGLYEQY
TRBJ2-7 | TRBV5-1 | ASSSPSGGRDYEQY
TRBJ2-5 | TRBV6-6 | ASNRQLQETQY
TRBJ2-1 | TRBV25-1 | ASSKPEGGINEQF
TRBJ2-7 | TRBV7-9 | ASRQTESSYEQY
TRBJ2-2 | TRBV27 | ASSITGQGANTGELF
TRBJ2-7 | TRBV7-2 | ASSSPVSSYEQY
TRBJ1-5 | TRBV27 | ASSHASVRDQPQH
TRBJ2-5 | TRBV7-2 | ASSYQRGGAQY
TRBJ2-7 | TRBV30 | ANRDRRGEQY
TRBJ2-6 | TRBV11-3 | ASSPTGTYGANVLT
TRBJ1-1 | TRBV7-9 | ASSLVGRAEAF
TRBJ2-7 | TRBV5-6 | ASSRISGYEQY
TRBJ1-1 | TRBV7-3 | ASSLFSDTEAF
TRBJ2-1 | TRBV28 | ASSLGLAGVINEQF
TRBJ2-1 | TRBV19 | ASSIGDNEQF
TRBJ2-5 | TRBV5-1 | ASRDGRVGVTQY
TRBJ2-7 | TRBV9 | ASSVGPYETYEQY
TRBJ2-3 | TRBV6-5 | ASVSSTDTQY
TRBJ2-1 | TRBV28 | ATSGPFNEQF